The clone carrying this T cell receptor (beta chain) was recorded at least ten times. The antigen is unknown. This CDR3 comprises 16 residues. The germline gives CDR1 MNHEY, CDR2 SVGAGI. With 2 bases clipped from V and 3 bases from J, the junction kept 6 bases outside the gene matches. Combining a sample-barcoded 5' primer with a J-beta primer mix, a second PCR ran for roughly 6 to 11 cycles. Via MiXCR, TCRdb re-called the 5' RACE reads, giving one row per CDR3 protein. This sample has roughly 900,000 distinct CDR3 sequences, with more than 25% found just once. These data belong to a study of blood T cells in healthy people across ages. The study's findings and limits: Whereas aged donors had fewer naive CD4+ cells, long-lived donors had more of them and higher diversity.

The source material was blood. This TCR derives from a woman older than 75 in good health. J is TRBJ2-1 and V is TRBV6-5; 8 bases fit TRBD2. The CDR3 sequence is CASSYQGAGVYNEQFF. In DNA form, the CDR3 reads TGTGCCAGCAGTTACCAGGGAGCGGGGGTCTACAATGAGCAGTTCTTC.